Sequencing of this TCR beta chain was carried out in a study of cytomegalovirus exposure and HLA in healthy donors. Study-level points and caveats: Associated with cytomegalovirus, according to the listing, were fewer than 200 TCR beta chains. Subsequent analysis revealed that first-cohort TCR clusters tended to co-occur in the 120 or so validation repertoires. The dataset shows that most TCR sequences were rare, while some public TCRs occurred in many donors.

The donors were members of the validation cohort, which comprised 90 to 150 subjects and was separate from the first cohort of roughly 700 subjects. As regards this clone: The antigen remains undetermined.

Clones were sequenced by immunoSEQ multiplex PCR, and TCRdb holds only the in-frame ones, with some missing. The sample holds 300,000 to 350,000 clones, approximately 85% seen once. Germline CDR1 and CDR2: LNHNV and YYDKDF (reference sequence). The length of the CDR3 is 15 residues. Germline trimming cut 3 bases from V and 4 bases from J; bases unmatched to any gene: 6. The V and J genes are TRBV15 and TRBJ2-3, with TRBD2 identical over 8 bases. This sequence originates from a man aged 30 to 45 in good health and CMV-seronegative. The specimen sequenced was PBMCs. The CDR3 DNA is TGTGCCACCAGCAGGCGGGGGGCGGAGGCAGATACGCAGTATTTT. This translates into CATSRRGAEADTQYF.